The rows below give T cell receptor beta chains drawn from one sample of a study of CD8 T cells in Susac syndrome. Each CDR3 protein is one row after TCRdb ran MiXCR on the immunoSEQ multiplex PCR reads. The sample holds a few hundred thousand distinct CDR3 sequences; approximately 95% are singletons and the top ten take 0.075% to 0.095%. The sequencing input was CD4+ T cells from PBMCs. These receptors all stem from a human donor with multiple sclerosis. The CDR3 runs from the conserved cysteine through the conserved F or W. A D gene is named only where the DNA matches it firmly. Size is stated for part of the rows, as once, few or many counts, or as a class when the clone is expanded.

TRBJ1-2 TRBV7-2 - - TGTGCCAGCAGCCCTTGGGGTAAAAACTATGGCTACACCTTC CASSPWGKNYGYTF
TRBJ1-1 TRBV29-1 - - TGCAGCGTGGGCCAGCCAGAAGCTTTCTTT CSVGQPEAFF
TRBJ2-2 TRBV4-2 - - TGTGCCAGCGGCAGGACACAGAACACCGGGGAGCTGTTTTTT CASGRTQNTGELFF
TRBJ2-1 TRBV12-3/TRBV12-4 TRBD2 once TGTGCCAGCAGTCCACCCTCGGGGGGGATCTACAATGAGCAGTTCTTC CASSPPSGGIYNEQFF
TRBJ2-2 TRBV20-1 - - TGCAGTGCTAGAGAAGGGCGGTACACCGGGGAGCTGTTTTTT CSAREGRYTGELFF
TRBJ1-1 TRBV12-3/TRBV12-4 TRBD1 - TGTGCCAGCAGCCCGAGAGGGGGCGAGATGAAGGAAGCTTTCTTT CASSPRGGEMKEAFF
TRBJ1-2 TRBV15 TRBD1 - TGTGCCACCAGCGACGACATGGGACAGGGCTATGGCTACACCTTC CATSDDMGQGYGYTF
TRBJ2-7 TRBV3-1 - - TGTGCCAGCAGCCAGGCACCGGGACCGCACTACGAGCAGTACTTC CASSQAPGPHYEQYF
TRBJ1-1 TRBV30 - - TGTGCCTGGGGCACAGCGAACACTGAAGCTTTCTTT CAWGTANTEAFF
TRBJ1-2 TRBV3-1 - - TGTGCCAGTGGCCCCGGGCCCAAAGCTAACTATGGCTACACCTTC CASGPGPKANYGYTF
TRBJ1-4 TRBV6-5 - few TGTGCCAGCAGTCTGGGGGGCCAGGATAATGAAAAACTGTTTTTT CASSLGGQDNEKLFF
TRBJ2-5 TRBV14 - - TGTGCCAGCAGCCAACACCTGGAGACCCAGTACTTC CASSQHLETQYF
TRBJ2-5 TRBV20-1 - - TGCAGTGCTAGGGACTGGTTACAAGAGACCCAGTACTTC CSARDWLQETQYF
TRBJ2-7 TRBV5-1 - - TGCGCCAGCAGCTGGGACACGCTAAGCTCCTACGAGCAGTACTTC CASSWDTLSSYEQYF
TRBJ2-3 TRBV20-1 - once TGCAGTGCTCTTTCGGGGCCAGATACGCAGTATTTT CSALSGPDTQYF
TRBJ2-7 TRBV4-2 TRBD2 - TGTGCCAGCGGCTTTGGACTAGCGGGAGGAGGGGAGCAGTACTTC CASGFGLAGGGEQYF
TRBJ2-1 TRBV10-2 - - TGCGCCAGCAGACCCAGGGTGTTCAATGAGCAGTTCTTC CASRPRVFNEQFF
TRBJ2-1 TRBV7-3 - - TGTGCCAGCAGCTTACTACACCGGGCTGTGGAGGACAATGAGCAGTTCTTC CASSLLHRAVEDNEQFF
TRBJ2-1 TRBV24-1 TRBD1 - TGTGCCACCACCATGGGACAGGAAAACAATGAGCAGTTCTTC CATTMGQENNEQFF
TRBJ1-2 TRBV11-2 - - TGTGCCAGCAGCTTAAGGGCGCAGGAGAATGGCTACACCTTC CASSLRAQENGYTF
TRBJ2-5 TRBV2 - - TGTGCCAGCAGTGACCGGACAGCCCGGGGGACCCAGTACTTC CASSDRTARGTQYF
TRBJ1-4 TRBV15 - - TGTGCCACCAGCGCTTACAGGGTCGAAGAAAAACTGTTTTTT CATSAYRVEEKLFF
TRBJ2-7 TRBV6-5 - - TGTGCCAGCAGTCCCCCAGGGACCTACGAGCAGTACTTC CASSPPGTYEQYF
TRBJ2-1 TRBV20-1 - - TGCAGTGCGTGGGGAAGCTCCTACAATGAGCAGTTCTTC CSAWGSSYNEQFF
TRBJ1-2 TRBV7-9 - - TGTGCCAGCAGCCCATCACAGGACTATGGCTACACCTTC CASSPSQDYGYTF
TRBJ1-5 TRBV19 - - TGTGCCAGTAGTACTGACGTAGATCAGCCCCAGCATTTT CASSTDVDQPQHF
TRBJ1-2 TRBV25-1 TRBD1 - TGTGCCAGCAGTGGACAGGGGGAAGGCTACACCTTC CASSGQGEGYTF
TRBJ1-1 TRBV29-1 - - TGCAGCGTGGGTCCGGATGAAGCTTTCTTT CSVGPDEAFF
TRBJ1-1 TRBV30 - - TGTGCCTGGAGTGTTGCAGGTGACGCTTTCTTT CAWSVAGDAFF
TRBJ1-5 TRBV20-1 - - TGCAGTGCTAGAGAGGGATTCGGTCAGCCCCAGCATTTT CSAREGFGQPQHF
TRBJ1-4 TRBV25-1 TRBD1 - TGTGCCAGCAGTGAATTGGGTGACAGGGCAACTAATGAAAAACTGTTTTTT CASSELGDRATNEKLFF
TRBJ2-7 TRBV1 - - TGCACCAGCAGCCAAATGCCCCATTTGGACAGGGGAATTACCTACGAGCAGTACTTC CTSSQMPHLDRGITYEQYF
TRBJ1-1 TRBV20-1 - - TGCAGTGCTAGAGTACTGACGGCGAAGGGTGAAGCTTTCTTT CSARVLTAKGEAFF
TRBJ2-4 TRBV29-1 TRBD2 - TGCAGCGTTGGCGATAGCGGGACGTTAGCCAAAAACATTCAGTACTTC CSVGDSGTLAKNIQYF
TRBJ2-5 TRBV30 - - TGTGCCTGGAGTTCTAAGGAGACCCAGTACTTC CAWSSKETQYF
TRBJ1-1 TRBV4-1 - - TGCGCCAGCAGCCAAGAATTCGGGAATGAAGCTTTCTTT CASSQEFGNEAFF
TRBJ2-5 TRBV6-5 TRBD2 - TGTGCCAGCAGTTACCCACTAGCGGGAGGTGAGGAGACCCAGTACTTC CASSYPLAGGEETQYF
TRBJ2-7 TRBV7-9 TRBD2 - TGTGCCAGCAGCAGCTCGGGGGGCGAGCAGTACTTC CASSSSGGEQYF
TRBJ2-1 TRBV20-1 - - TGCAGTGCTAAACTAGTCCCTCTTCAGAATGAGCAGTTCTTC CSAKLVPLQNEQFF
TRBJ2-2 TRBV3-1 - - TGTGCCAGCAGCCAAGTGTATGAGGGGCTTCGGACCGGGGAGCTGTTTTTT CASSQVYEGLRTGELFF
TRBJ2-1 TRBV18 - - TGTGCCAGCTCACCACAGGGGTTCCCTTACAATGAGCAGTTCTTC CASSPQGFPYNEQFF
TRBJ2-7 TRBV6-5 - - TGTGCCAGCAGTTACGGTCAGAGTTACGAGCAGTACTTC CASSYGQSYEQYF
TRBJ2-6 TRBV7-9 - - TGTGCCAGCACCCCAGGCTCTGGGGCCAACGTCCTGACTTTC CASTPGSGANVLTF
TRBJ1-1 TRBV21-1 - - TGTGCCAGCAGAGGGGACAGGACGAACACTGAAGCTTTCTTT CASRGDRTNTEAFF
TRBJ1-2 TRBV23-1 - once TGCGCCAGCAGTCAAGGGGCAGCGAGGCGCCCCTATGGCTACACCTTC CASSQGAARRPYGYTF
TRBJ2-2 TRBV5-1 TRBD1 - TGCGCCAGCAGCTTGGAACAGGGGGTTAACACCGGGGAGCTGTTTTTT CASSLEQGVNTGELFF
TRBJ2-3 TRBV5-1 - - TGCGCCAGCAGGACAGGACAGTCCACAGATACGCAGTATTTT CASRTGQSTDTQYF
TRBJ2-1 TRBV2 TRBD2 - TGTGCCAGCAGTGAAACCGGACTAGCCGCCTTC CASSETGLAAF
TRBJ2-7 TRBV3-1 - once TGTGCCAGCAGCCAATCCAGATCCTACGAGCAGTACTTC CASSQSRSYEQYF
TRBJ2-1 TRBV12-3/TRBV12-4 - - TGTGCCAGCAGTTCCTCGACCCTAGAAAGGGCCCGTGAGCAGTTCTTC CASSSSTLERAREQFF